This T cell receptor beta chain stems from a study of T-cell reconstitution after alpha-beta-depleted transplantation in children. The TCRbeta library incorporated unique molecular identifiers. TCRdb independently ran MiXCR on the PCR reads; one entry per CDR3 protein. The table shows about 980,000 distinct CDR3 sequences, with about 31% occurring only once. Trimming removed 5 bases from V and 3 bases from J; junction bases left unmatched: 9. The CDR3 covers 15 residues. Germline CDR1 reads SGHTA; CDR2 reads FQGNSA. This chain links TRBV7-2 with TRBJ2-7, with 8 positions matching TRBD1. This clonotype was sampled from a boy in the first two years of life who had a stem cell transplant for SCID, so the T cells may come from the graft donor. Specimen: PBMCs, mostly from graft donor cells, collected 360 days after TCRalphabeta/CD19-depleted stem cell transplant. CDR3 bases: TGTGCCAGCAGCCCCACGACAGGGGCCTACTACGAGCAGTACTTC. Translated, it gives CASSPTTGAYYEQYF.